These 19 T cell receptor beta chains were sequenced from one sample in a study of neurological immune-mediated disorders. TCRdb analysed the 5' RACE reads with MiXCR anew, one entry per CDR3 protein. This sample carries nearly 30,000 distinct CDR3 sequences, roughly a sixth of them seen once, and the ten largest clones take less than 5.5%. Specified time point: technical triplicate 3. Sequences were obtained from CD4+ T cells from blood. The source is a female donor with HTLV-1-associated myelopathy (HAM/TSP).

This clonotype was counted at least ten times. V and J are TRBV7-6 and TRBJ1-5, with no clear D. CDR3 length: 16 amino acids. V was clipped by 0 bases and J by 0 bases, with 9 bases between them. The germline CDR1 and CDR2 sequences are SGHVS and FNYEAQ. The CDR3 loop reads CASSLAPRGSNQPQHF. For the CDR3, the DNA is TGTGCCAGCAGCTTAGCTCCTCGGGGTAGCAATCAGCCCCAGCATTTT. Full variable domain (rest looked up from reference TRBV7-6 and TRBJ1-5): GAGVSQSPRYKVTKRGQDVALRCDPISGHVSLYWYRQALGQGPEFLTYFNYEAQQDKSGLPNDRFSAERPEGSISTLTIQRTEQRDSAMYRCASSLAPRGSNQPQHFGDGTRLSIL.

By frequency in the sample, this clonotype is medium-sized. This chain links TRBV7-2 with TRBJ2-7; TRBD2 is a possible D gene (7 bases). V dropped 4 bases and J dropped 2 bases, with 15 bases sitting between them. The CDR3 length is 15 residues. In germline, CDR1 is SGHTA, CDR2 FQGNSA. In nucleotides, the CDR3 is TGTGCCAGCAGCTCATCCGGGGGGCTCCCCTACGAGCAGTACTTC. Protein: CASSSSGGLPYEQYF.

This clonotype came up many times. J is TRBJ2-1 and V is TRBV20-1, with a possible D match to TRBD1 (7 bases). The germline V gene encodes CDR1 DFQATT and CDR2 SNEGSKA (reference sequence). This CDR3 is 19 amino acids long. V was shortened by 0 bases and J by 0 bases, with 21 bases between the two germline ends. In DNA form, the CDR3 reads TGCAGTGCTAGAGATTTTCTCCCGGAGGGGGCGCCCTCCTACAATGAGCAGTTCTTC. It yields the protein CSARDFLPEGAPSYNEQFF.

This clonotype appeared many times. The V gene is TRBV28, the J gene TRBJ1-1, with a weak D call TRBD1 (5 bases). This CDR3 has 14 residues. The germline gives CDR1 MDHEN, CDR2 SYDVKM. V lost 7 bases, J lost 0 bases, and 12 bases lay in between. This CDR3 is CASTLGGMNTEAFF. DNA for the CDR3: TGTGCCAGCACCTTGGGGGGAATGAACACTGAAGCTTTCTTT.

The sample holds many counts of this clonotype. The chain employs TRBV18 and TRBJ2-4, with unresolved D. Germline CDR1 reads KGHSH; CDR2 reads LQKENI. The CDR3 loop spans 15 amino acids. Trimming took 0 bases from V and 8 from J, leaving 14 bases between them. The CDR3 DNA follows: TGTGCCAGCTCACCACCGATTCCGGGTATGGACATTCAGTACTTC. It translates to CASSPPIPGMDIQYF.

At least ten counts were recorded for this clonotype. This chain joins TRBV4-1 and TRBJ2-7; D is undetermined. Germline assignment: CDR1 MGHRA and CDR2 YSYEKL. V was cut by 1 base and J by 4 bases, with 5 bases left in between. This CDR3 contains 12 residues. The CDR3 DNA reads TGCGCCAGCAGCCAAGTTATGTACGAGCAGTACTTC. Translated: CASSQVMYEQYF.

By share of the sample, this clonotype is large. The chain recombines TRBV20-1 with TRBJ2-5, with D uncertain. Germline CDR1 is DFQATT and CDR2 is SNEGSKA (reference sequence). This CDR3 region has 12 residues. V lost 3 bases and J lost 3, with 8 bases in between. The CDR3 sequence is CSASNREETQYF. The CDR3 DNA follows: TGCAGTGCTAGTAATAGGGAAGAGACCCAGTACTTC.

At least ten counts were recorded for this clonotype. The CDR3 coding sequence is TGTGCCAGCCAGGGGACAGGGGCCTACAATGAGCAGTTCTTC. Translating gives CASQGTGAYNEQFF. The rearrangement uses TRBV27 and TRBJ2-1, with 10 bases lining up with TRBD1. Germline CDR1 MNHEY, CDR2 SMNVEV (reference sequence). The V and J ends lost 8 bases and 2 bases, in that order; junction bases with no gene match: 3. The CDR3 covers 14 residues.

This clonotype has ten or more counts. CDR3 in DNA: TGTGCCAGCAGTTACATGGGGATAGCTTCAGATACGCAGTATTTT. This encodes CASSYMGIASDTQYF. The J gene is TRBJ2-3, the V gene TRBV6-2 or TRBV6-3; D gene unclear. Germline V lookup: CDR1 MNHEY, CDR2 SVGEGT. Trimming took off 2 bases at V and 4 bases at J, with 13 bases between the two ends. CDR3 length: 15 amino acids.

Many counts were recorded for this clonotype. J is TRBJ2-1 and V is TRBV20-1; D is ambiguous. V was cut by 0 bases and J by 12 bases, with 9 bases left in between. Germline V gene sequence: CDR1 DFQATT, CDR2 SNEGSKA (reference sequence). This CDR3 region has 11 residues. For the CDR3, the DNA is TGCAGTGCTAGAGATCGACCGGCGCAGTTCTTC. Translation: CSARDRPAQFF.

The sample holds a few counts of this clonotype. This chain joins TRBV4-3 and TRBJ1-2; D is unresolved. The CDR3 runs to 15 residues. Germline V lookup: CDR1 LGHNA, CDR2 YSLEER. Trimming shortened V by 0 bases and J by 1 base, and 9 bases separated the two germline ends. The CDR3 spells CASSQEPGFNYGYTF. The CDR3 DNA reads TGCGCCAGCAGCCAAGAACCGGGTTTTAACTATGGCTACACCTTC.

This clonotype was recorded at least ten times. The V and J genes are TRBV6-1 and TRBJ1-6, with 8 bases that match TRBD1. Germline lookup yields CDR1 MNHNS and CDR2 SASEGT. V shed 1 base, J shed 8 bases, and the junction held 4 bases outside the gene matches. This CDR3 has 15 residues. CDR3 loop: CASSEGTGIDSPLHF. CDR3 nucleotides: TGTGCCAGCAGTGAAGGGACAGGGATAGATTCACCCCTCCACTTT.

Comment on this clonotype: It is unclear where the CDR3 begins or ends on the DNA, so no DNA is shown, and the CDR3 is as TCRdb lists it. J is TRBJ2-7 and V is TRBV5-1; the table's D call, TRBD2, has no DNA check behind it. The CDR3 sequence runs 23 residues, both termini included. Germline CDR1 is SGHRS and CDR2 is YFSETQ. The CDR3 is CASSGQTGEGYTFGSGISYEQYF.

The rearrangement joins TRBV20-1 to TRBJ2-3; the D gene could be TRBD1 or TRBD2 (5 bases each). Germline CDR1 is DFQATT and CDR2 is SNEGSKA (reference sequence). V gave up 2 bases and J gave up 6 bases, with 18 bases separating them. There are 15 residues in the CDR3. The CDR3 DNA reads TGCAGTGCTAGAATAGGGCTAGCAGGGCGGGATACGCAGTATTTT. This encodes CSARIGLAGRDTQYF.

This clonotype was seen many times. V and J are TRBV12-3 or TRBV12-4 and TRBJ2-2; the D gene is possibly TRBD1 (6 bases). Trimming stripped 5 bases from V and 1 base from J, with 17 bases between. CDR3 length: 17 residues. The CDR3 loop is CASSPSWGRGNTGELFF. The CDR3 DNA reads TGTGCCAGCAGTCCATCCTGGGGCAGGGGGAACACCGGGGAGCTGTTTTTT.

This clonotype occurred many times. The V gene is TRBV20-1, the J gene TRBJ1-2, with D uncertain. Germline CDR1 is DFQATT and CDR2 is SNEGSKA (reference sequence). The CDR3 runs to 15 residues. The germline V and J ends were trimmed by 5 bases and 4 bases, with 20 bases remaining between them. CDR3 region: CSALTPRVGGYGYTF. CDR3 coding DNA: TGCAGTGCTCTTACCCCTAGAGTAGGAGGCTATGGCTACACCTTC.

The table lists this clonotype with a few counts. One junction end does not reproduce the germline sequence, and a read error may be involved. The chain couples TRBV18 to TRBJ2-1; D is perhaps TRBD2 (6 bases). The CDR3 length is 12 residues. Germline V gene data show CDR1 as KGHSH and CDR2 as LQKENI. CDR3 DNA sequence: TGTGCCAGCTCACCGGACTACAATGAGAAGTTCTTC. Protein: CASSPDYNEKFF.

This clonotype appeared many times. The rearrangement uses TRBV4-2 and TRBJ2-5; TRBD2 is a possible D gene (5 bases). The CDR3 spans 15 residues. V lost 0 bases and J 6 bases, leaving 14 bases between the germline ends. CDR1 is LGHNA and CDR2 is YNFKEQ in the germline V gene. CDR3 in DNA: TGTGCCAGCAGCCAAGACCTCCTAGCCACGCAGACCCAGTACTTC. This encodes CASSQDLLATQTQYF.

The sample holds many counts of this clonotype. As DNA, the CDR3 is TGCGCCAGCAGCTTGGAACTAGCGGAATACAATGAGCAGTTCTTC. Translation gives CASSLELAEYNEQFF. The chain recombines TRBV5-1 with TRBJ2-1; 8 bases align to TRBD2. This CDR3 has 15 residues. CDR1 is SGHRS and CDR2 is YFSETQ in the germline V gene. Losses at the gene ends were 0 bases for V and 4 bases for J; bases not matched to a gene: 3.